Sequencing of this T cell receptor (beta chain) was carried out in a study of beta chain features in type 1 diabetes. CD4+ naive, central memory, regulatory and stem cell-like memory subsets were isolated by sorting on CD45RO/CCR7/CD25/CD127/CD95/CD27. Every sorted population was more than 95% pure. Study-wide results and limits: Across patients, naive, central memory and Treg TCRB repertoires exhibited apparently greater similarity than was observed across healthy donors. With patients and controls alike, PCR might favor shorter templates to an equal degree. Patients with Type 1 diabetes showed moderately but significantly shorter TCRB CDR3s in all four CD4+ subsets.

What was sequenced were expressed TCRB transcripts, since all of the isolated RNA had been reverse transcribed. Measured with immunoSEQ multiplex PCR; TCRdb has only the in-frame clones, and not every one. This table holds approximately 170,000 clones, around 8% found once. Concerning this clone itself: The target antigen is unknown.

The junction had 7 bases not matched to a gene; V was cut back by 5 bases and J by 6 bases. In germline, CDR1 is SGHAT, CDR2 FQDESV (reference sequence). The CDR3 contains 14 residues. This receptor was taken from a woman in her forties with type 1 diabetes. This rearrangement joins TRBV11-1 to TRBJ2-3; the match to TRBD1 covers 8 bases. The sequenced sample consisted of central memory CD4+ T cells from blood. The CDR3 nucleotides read TGTGCCAGCAGCCCCAGGACAGGGAGCGATACGCAGTATTTT. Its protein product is CASSPRTGSDTQYF. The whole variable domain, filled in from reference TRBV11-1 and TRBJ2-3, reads EAEVAQSPRYKITEKSQAVAFWCDPISGHATLYWYRQILGQGPELLVQFQDESVVDDSQLPKDRFSAERLKGVDSTLKIQPAELGDSAMYLCASSPRTGSDTQYFGPGTRLTVL.